This T cell receptor (beta chain) was recovered during a study of T-cell reconstitution after alpha-beta-depleted transplantation in children. Construction of the TCRbeta library involved unique molecular identifiers. TCRdb itself ran the PCR reads through MiXCR, one entry per CDR3 protein. The sample has hundreds of thousands of distinct CDR3 sequences; approximately 15% are singletons. This CDR3 has 15 residues. In germline, CDR1 is DFQATT, CDR2 SNEGSKA (reference sequence). The trim removed 6 bases at V and 0 bases at J, leaving 5 bases unmatched. This clonotype occurred a few times. A much bigger clone sits one base away, suggesting this may be a read error.

The chain couples TRBV20-1 to TRBJ2-7; 13 bases match TRBD2. The source is a human donor who donated a stem cell graft to a child with acute myeloid leukemia. The source was PBMCs from the stem cell graft donor, collected from the stem cell graft. For the CDR3, the DNA is TGCAGTGCCTCGGGACTAGCGGGGATCTCCTACGAGCAGTACTTC. It translates to CSASGLAGISYEQYF.